This T cell receptor beta chain came from a study of OX40 agonist ivuxolimab in advanced cancers. Germline V gene lookup returns CDR1 MNHEY and CDR2 SMNVEV (reference sequence). After removal of 5 bases from V and 2 bases from J, the junction contained 6 bases not matched to a gene. This CDR3 is 15 amino acids long. Here immunoSEQ multiplex PCR was the method, and the copy in TCRdb shows in-frame clones only, minus some. The repertoire consists of 20,000 to 25,000 clones, with more than 75% occurring once and the leading ten covering about 10%. The chain carries TRBV27 and TRBJ1-3, with TRBD1 matching over 7 bases. The specimen was CD4+ or CD8+ T cells sorted from blood, collected in a trial of the OX40 agonist ivuxolimab. The clonotype was recovered from an adult with an advanced solid tumor such as melanoma, head and neck, liver or kidney cancer. The CDR3 DNA follows: TGTGCCAGCAGTCCCCAGGGGGGGGCTGGAAACACCATATATTTT. Its protein is CASSPQGGAGNTIYF.